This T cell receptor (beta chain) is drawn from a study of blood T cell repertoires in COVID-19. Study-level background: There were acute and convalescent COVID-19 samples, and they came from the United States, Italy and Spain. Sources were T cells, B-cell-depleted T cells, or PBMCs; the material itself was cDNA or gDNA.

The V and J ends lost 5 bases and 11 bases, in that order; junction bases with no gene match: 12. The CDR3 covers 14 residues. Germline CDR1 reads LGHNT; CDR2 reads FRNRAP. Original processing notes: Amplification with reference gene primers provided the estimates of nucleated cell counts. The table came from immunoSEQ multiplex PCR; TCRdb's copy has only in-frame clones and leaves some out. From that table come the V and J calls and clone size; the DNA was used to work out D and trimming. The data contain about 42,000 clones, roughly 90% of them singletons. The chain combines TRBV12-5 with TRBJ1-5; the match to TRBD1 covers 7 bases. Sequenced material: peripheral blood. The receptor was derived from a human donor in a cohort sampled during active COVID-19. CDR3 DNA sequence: TGTGCTAGTGGTGGCTCAGGGGGATCGCTAACCCAGCATTTT. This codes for CASGGSGGSLTQHF.